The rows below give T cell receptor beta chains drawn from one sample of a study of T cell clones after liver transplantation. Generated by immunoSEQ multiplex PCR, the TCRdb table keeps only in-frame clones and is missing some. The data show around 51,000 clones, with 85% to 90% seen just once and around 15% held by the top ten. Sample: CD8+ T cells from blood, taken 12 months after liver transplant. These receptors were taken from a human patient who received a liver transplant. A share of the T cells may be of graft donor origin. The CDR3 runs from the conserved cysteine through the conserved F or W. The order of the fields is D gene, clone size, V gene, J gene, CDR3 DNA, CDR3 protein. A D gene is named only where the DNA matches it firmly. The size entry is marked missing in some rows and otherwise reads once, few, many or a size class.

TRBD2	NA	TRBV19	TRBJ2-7	TGTGCCAGTTCTATGACTAGCGGCCTGACCTACGAGCAGTACTTC	CASSMTSGLTYEQYF
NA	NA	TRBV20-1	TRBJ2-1	TGCAGTGCCCCAGGGAGCCGGGAGCAGTTCTTC	CSAPGSREQFF
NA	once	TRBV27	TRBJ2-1	TGTGCCAGCTGGGTCCGGGAAAATGTCCATGAGCAGTTCTTC	CASWVRENVHEQFF
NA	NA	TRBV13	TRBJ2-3	TGTGCCAGCACTTGGGGGCGGGAGAAGGTAGATACGCAGTATTTT	CASTWGREKVDTQYF
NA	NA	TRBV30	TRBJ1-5	TGTGCCTGGGGCCAGAGTAGCAATCAGCCCCAGCATTTT	CAWGQSSNQPQHF
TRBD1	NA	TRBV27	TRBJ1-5	TGTGCCAGCAGTTTATCCTCTACGACAGGGGGGAGCAATCAGCCCCAGCATTTT	CASSLSSTTGGSNQPQHF
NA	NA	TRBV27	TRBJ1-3	TGTGCCAGCAGTCCTACGCCGACAGCCTCTGGAAACACCATATATTTT	CASSPTPTASGNTIYF
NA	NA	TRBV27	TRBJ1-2	TGTGCCAGCAGTTATTCAGGGTCAAACTATGGCTACACCTTC	CASSYSGSNYGYTF
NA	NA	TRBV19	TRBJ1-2	TGTGCCAGTAGTCCGCACGCGTCTAACTATGGCTACACCTTC	CASSPHASNYGYTF
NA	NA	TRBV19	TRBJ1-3	TGTGCCAGTAGTTGGAACTCTGGAAACACCATATATTTT	CASSWNSGNTIYF
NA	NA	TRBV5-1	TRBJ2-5	TGCGCCAGCAGCGGGGGCCCGGGACTCGGAGATCAAGAGACCCAGTACTTC	CASSGGPGLGDQETQYF
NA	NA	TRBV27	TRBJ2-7	TGTGCCAGCAGTTACCAGCAGGGTCACGTCCCCCTCGACGAGCAGTACTTC	CASSYQQGHVPLDEQYF
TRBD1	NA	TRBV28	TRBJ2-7	TGTGCCAGCAGTCCCTCAGGGGGCCTGTACGAGCAGTACTTC	CASSPSGGLYEQYF
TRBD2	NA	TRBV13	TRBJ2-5	TGTGCCAGCAGCTTAGCCCGCGGGGGAGGGGAGACCCAGTACTTC	CASSLARGGGETQYF
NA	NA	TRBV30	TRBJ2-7	TGTGCCTGGACGTGGGGCGGCCCCTACGAGCAGTACTTC	CAWTWGGPYEQYF
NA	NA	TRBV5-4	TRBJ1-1	TGTGCCAGCAGTCACGGGAACACTGAAGCTTTCTTT	CASSHGNTEAFF
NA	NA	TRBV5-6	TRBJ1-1	TGTGCCAGCAGCTTGACCGTAAACACTGAAGCTTTCTTT	CASSLTVNTEAFF